This entry concerns a single T cell receptor beta chain. The antigen remains undetermined. Method: immunoSEQ multiplex PCR; TCRdb's copy keeps in-frame clones and lacks some. The sample lists 95,000 to 150,000 clones; about nine tenths were seen once. This entry comes from a study of T cell responses to AZD1222 COVID-19 vaccine. Study overall: Second doses at about 4 or about 12 weeks were pooled. Regarding the study as a whole: Spike-wide coverage was observed for vaccine-associated CD4 TCRs, with dominant responses at 160-218 and 743-854.

V lost 1 base, J lost 6 bases, and 18 bases lay in between. Per the germline V gene, CDR1 is SSHAT and CDR2 is FNYEAQ (reference sequence). There are 17 residues in the CDR3. J is TRBJ2-2 and V is TRBV7-7, with D possibly matching TRBD2 (5 bases). The source material was peripheral blood, sampled on day 0 of AZD1222 vaccination. The clonotype comes from an adult in good health. The chain's CDR3 is CASSLETFRSGSGELFF. DNA of the CDR3: TGTGCCAGCAGCTTAGAAACATTTCGATCGGGGTCCGGGGAGCTGTTTTTT.